One TCR beta chain is described in this entry. What it recognizes is unknown. Repertoires were generated with immunoSEQ multiplex PCR, while TCRdb's copy carries only in-frame clones and drops some. In the table there are some 240,000 clones, 84% of which are singletons. Thawed PBMCs were FACS-sorted into unstimulated CD4+CD25+CD127- regulatory T cells, CD4+CD25- non-regulatory cells, CD4 and CD8 cells. The sample belongs to a study of Tregs in tolerant kidney transplant recipients. Study results and caveats: Tregs expanded with activated donor B cells seemed most donor-specific. This study did not directly address biological reproducibility.

Trimming took off 8 bases at V and 5 bases at J, with 12 bases between the two ends. Looked up from germline, CDR1 is KGHSH and CDR2 is LQKENI. The CDR3 is 13 amino acids. The gene calls are TRBV18 and TRBJ2-2; a weak D match, TRBD1 (5 bases). The TCR comes from a human donor in good health. The sample consisted of CD4+ T cells from blood. CDR3 in DNA: TGTGCCAGCCGCCCCAGGGAAACCGGGGAGCTGTTTTTT. Amino acids: CASRPRETGELFF.